This T cell receptor (beta chain) comes out of a study of CD8+ T cells in alopecia areata. Overall study context: Tofacitinib was taken orally by treated patients, and the dose was 5 to 10 mg twice daily.

CDR3 length: 11 residues. Trimming stripped 5 bases from V and 6 bases from J, with 7 bases between. Germline lookup yields CDR1 SGHRS and CDR2 YFSETQ. Extracted RNA was reverse transcribed into cDNA, the sequencing template. The repertoire was sequenced with immunoSEQ multiplex PCR; TCRdb's copy has only in-frame clones and lacks some. The sample contains some 210,000 clones, just over 65% of which appear only once. Treatment noted: oral pan-JAK inhibitor, 5-10 mg twice daily. The chain joins TRBV5-1 to TRBJ2-3; the D is unclear. Sequencing was performed on CD4+ T cells sorted from blood, taken between weeks 43 and 45, from a patient treated with tofacitinib. The source of this sequence is a human donor with alopecia areata. The CDR3 loop is CASSSRDTQYF. The CDR3 DNA is TGCGCCAGCAGTTCCCGGGATACGCAGTATTTT.